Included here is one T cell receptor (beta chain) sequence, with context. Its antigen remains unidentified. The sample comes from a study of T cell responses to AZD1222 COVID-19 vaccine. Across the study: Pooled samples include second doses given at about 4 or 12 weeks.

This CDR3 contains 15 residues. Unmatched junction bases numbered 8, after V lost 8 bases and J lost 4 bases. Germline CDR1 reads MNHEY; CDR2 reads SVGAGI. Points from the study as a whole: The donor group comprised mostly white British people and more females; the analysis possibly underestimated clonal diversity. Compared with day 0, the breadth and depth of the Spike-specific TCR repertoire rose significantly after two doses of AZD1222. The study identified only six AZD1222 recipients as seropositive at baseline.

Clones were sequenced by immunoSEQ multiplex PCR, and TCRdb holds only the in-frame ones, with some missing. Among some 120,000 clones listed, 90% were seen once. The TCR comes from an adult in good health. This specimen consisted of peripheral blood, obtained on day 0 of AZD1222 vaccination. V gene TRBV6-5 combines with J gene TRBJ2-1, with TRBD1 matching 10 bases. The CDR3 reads CASGKTGGAYNEQFF. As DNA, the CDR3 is TGTGCCAGCGGCAAGACAGGGGGCGCGTACAATGAGCAGTTCTTC.